The sequence of this T cell receptor (beta chain) was determined in a study of blood T cell repertoires in COVID-19. Study at large: Samples representing acute and convalescent COVID-19 were sourced from the United States, Italy and Spain.

The trim removed 2 bases at V and 4 bases at J, leaving 8 bases unmatched. Germline-derived CDR1 and CDR2 are MNHNS and SASEGT. The length of the CDR3 is 17 residues. Original handling: Nucleated cell number was recorded as an estimate derived from reference gene primer amplification. Profiling relied on immunoSEQ multiplex PCR, and the TCRdb table lists in-frame clones only, not all of them. V, J and clone size are those of that table, while D and trimming were read from the DNA. The sample comprises hundreds of thousands of clones, nearly 90% of which are singletons, and around 1.7% rests with the top ten.

The chain carries TRBV6-1 and TRBJ1-6; 7 bases match TRBD1. Sequenced: PBMCs or T cells enriched from blood (not recorded which). The sequence derives from a young woman with acute COVID-19. CDR3: CASSERRQGSYNSPLHF. The CDR3, as DNA: TGTGCCAGCAGTGAACGAAGACAGGGCTCTTATAATTCACCCCTCCACTTT.